This entry lists 7 T cell receptor beta chains sequenced from one sample in a study of CD8 T cells in Susac syndrome. Random hexamers primed reverse transcription of roughly 0.5 to 1 ug RNA. TCRdb passed the immunoSEQ multiplex PCR reads through MiXCR, listing each CDR3 protein once. The table records 95,000 to 150,000 distinct CDR3 sequences, around 94% of them present only once. What was sequenced was CD8+ T cells from PBMCs. These receptors originate from a human donor with Susac syndrome.

The chain combines TRBV3-1 with TRBJ1-2; a weak D match, TRBD1 (5 bases). Germline CDR1 reads LGHDT; CDR2 reads YNNKEL (reference sequence). Deletions cut 3 bases from V and 2 bases from J, with 16 bases between. The CDR3 totals 16 residues. The CDR3 loop is CASSHLRQIGNYGYTF. In DNA form, the CDR3 reads TGTGCCAGCAGCCACTTAAGACAGATCGGGAACTATGGCTACACCTTC.

The chain combines TRBV5-1 with TRBJ2-1, with D unresolved. CDR1 is SGHRS and CDR2 is YFSETQ in the germline V gene. V was trimmed by 0 bases and J by 0 bases, leaving 7 bases between them. The CDR3 is made up of 15 amino acids. CDR3 sequence (DNA): TGCGCCAGCAGCTTGGAGGTTAGCTCCTACAATGAGCAGTTCTTC. This gives the protein CASSLEVSSYNEQFF.

This sequence joins TRBV20-1 and TRBJ2-2, with 10 nucleotides matching TRBD1. The germline CDR1 and CDR2 sequences are DFQATT and SNEGSKA (reference sequence). V trimming: 2 bases; J trimming: 4 bases; junction bases outside the gene matches: 13. The CDR3 has 18 residues. The CDR3 DNA sequence: TGCAGTGCTAGAAGTCGAAGTGGGACAGGGGTAATCACCGGGGAGCTGTTTTTT. This sequence encodes CSARSRSGTGVITGELFF.

The chain carries TRBV7-8 and TRBJ2-3; TRBD2 might be the D (6 bases). Germline CDR1 reads SGHVS; CDR2 reads FQNEAQ. Between the trimmed V and J ends, which lost 5 bases and 5 bases, there was a span of 17 bases. This CDR3 region has 15 residues. The CDR3 here is CASSQGLPPLDTQYF. CDR3 coding DNA: TGTGCCAGCAGCCAGGGACTGCCCCCCCTAGATACGCAGTATTTT.

This chain links TRBV14 with TRBJ1-1; no reliable D call. The length of the CDR3 is 14 residues. Germline V gene sequence: CDR1 SGHDN, CDR2 FVKESK. The V and J ends lost 1 base and 1 base respectively, with 7 bases between them. The CDR3 sequence: CASSQVWGNTEAFF. The CDR3 nucleotides read TGTGCCAGCAGCCAAGTCTGGGGGAACACTGAAGCTTTCTTT.

CDR3 coding DNA: TGCAGTGCTGCTCCGTCAGGGGACGAGACCCAGTACTTC. It encodes CSAAPSGDETQYF. The chain links TRBV20-1 to TRBJ2-5, with D possibly being TRBD1 (6 bases). Germline V gene data show CDR1 as DFQATT and CDR2 as SNEGSKA (reference sequence). Deletions cut 5 bases from V and 5 bases from J, with 15 bases between. CDR3 size: 13 residues.

CDR3 sequence (DNA): TGTGCCAGCAGCGACGGGACGGCTCCCACCTACGAGCAGTACTTC. Protein: CASSDGTAPTYEQYF. The gene calls are TRBV7-9 and TRBJ2-7; D is possibly TRBD1 or TRBD2 (5 bases each). The CDR3 spans 15 residues. Between the trimmed V and J ends, which lost 5 bases and 2 bases, there was a span of 16 bases. CDR1 SEHNR and CDR2 FQNEAQ come from the germline V gene (reference sequence).